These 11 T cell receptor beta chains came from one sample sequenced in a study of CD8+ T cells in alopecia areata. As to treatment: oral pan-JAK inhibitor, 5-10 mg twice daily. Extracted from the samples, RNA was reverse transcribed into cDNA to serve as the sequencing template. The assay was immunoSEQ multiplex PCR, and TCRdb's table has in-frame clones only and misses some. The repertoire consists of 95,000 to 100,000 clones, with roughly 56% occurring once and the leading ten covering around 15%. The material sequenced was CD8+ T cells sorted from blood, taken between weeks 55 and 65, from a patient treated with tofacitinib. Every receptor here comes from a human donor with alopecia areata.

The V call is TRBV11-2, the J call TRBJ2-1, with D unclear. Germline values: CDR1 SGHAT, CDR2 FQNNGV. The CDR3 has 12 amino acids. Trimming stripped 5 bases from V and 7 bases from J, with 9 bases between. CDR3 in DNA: TGTGCCAGCAGCATGAGGCGGAATGAGCAGTTCTTC. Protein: CASSMRRNEQFF.

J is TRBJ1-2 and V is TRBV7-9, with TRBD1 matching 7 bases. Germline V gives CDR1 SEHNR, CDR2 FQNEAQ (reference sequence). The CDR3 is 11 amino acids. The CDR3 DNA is TGTGCAAAACAAGGGACAGAGGGCTACACCTTC. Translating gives CAKQGTEGYTF.

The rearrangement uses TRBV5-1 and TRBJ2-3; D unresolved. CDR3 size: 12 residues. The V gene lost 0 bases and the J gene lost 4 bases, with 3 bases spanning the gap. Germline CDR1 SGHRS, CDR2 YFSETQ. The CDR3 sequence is CASSLGADTQYF. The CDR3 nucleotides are TGCGCCAGCAGCTTGGGAGCAGATACGCAGTATTTT.

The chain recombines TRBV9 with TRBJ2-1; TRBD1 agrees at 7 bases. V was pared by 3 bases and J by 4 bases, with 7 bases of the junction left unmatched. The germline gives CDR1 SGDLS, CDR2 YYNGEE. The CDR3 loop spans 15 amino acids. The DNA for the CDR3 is TGTGCCAGCAGCGGAACGACAGGGTCTTACAATGAGCAGTTCTTC. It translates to CASSGTTGSYNEQFF.

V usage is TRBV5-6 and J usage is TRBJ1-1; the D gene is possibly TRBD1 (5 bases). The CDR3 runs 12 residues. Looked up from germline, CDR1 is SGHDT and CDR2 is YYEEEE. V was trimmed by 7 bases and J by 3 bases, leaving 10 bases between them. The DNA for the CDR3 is TGTGCCAGCCACACAGGATACACTGAAGCTTTCTTT. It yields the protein CASHTGYTEAFF.

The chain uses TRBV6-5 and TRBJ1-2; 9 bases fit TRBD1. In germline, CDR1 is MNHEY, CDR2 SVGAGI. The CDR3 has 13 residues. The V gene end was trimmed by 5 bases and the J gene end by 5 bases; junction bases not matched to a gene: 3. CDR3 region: CASSNDRGYGYTF. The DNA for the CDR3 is TGTGCCAGCAGTAACGACAGGGGGTATGGCTACACCTTC.

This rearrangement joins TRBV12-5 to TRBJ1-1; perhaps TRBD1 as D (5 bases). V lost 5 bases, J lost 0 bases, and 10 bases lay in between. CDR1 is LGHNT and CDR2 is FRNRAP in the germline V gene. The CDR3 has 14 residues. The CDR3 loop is CASGTDSVNTEAFF. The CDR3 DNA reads TGTGCTAGTGGTACCGACAGCGTGAACACTGAAGCTTTCTTT.

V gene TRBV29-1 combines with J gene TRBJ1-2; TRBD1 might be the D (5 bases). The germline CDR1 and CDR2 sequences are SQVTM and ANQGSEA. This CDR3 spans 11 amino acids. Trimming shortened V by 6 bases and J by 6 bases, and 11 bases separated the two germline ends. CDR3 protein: CSVDTGNGYTF. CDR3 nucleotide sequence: TGCAGCGTGGACACAGGCAATGGCTACACCTTC.

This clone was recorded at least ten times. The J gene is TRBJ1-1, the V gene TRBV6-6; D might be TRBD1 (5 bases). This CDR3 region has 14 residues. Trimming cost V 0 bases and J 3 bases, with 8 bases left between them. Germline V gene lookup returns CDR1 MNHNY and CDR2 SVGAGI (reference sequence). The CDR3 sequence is CASSYSETDTEAFF. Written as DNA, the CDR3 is TGTGCCAGCAGTTACTCCGAGACAGACACTGAAGCTTTCTTT.

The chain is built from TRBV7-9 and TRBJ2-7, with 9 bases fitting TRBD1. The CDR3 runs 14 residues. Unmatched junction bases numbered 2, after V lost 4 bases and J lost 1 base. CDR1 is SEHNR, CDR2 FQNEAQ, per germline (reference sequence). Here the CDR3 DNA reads TGTGCCAGCAGCTCGGGACAGGGTTCCTACGAGCAGTACTTC. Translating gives CASSSGQGSYEQYF.

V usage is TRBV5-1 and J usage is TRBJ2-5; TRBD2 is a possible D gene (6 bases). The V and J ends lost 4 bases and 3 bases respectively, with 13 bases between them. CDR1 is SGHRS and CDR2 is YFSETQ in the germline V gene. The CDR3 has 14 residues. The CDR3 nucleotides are TGCGCCAGCAGCATGGGACCGGGGGAAGAGACCCAGTACTTC. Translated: CASSMGPGEETQYF.